This is a list of T cell receptor beta chains from one sample in a study of PD-1 blockade in mismatch repair-deficient tumors. Assay: immunoSEQ multiplex PCR; the TCRdb copy retains only in-frame clones and omits some. Among around 49,000 clones listed, 77% were seen once. This sample comprised PBMCs, obtained before pembrolizumab treatment. The receptors derive from an adult with mismatch repair-deficient cancer. Each CDR3 is given with its conserved first and last residue. The D gene is left open where the match is weak. Only part of the rows carry a size: once, few, many, or a class if the clone is expanded.

14 | - | TRBD2 | TRBJ2-5 | TRBV14 | TGTGCCAGCAGCCCCATAGCGGGAGGAGAGACCCAGTACTTC | CASSPIAGGETQYF
14 | - | - | TRBJ1-2 | TRBV6-6 | TGTGCCAGCAGTTACGTGGGGCCCCACTATGGCTACACCTTC | CASSYVGPHYGYTF
15 | - | - | TRBJ1-4 | TRBV5-4 | TGTGCCAGCAGCCCGGGGGGGCCGGGGAATGAAAAACTGTTTTTT | CASSPGGPGNEKLFF
15 | - | - | TRBJ2-7 | TRBV7-9 | TGTGCCAGCAGCACCACAGGGTCACGATTCAACGAGCAGTACTTC | CASSTTGSRFNEQYF
15 | - | - | TRBJ2-7 | TRBV6-1 | TGTGCCAGCCGAGAGGGTCTTCAATTCGCTTACGAGCAGTACTTC | CASREGLQFAYEQYF
14 | - | - | TRBJ2-5 | TRBV4-3 | TGCGCCAGCAGCCAAGATTTACAGAAAGAGACCCAGTACTTC | CASSQDLQKETQYF
17 | - | TRBD1 | TRBJ2-5 | TRBV11-3 | TGTGCCAGCAGCTTAGATGGTCTCAGGGGGCCCCAAGAGACCCAGTACTTC | CASSLDGLRGPQETQYF
16 | medium-sized | - | TRBJ2-2 | TRBV27 | TGTGCCAGCAGTTTATTGTATGGCGGGCCGACCGGGGAGCTGTTTTTT | CASSLLYGGPTGELFF
14 | - | - | TRBJ2-7 | TRBV6-6 | TGTGCCAGCAGTAGTTCGGCACTCATTTACGAGCAGTACTTC | CASSSSALIYEQYF
10 | - | - | TRBJ1-1 | TRBV20-1 | TGCAGTGCCCAGCACCATGAAGCTTTCTTT | CSAQHHEAFF
13 | few | - | TRBJ1-1 | TRBV7-9 | TGTGCCAGCAGCTTAAAAGAGGGCGGTGAAGCTTTCTTT | CASSLKEGGEAFF
15 | - | TRBD1 | TRBJ2-2 | TRBV18 | TGTGCCAGCTCACCACCGGGACAGGCCACCGGGGAGCTGTTTTTT | CASSPPGQATGELFF
14 | - | - | TRBJ2-1 | TRBV7-6 | TGTGCCAGCAGCTGGGCGGATACCGACAATGAGCAGTTCTTC | CASSWADTDNEQFF
15 | - | TRBD1 | TRBJ2-1 | TRBV27 | TGTGCCAGCAGTTTTTGGACAGGGGTGAGCAATGAGCAGTTCTTC | CASSFWTGVSNEQFF
12 | - | - | TRBJ1-4 | TRBV6-5 | TGTGCCAGCAGTCCCGGGCCCGGATTTCAGTTTTTT | CASSPGPGFQFF
16 | - | TRBD2 | TRBJ2-1 | TRBV5-1 | TGCGCCAGCAGCCCTTCCCCTAGCGGGAAGTACAATGAGCAGTTCTTC | CASSPSPSGKYNEQFF
17 | - | - | TRBJ2-1 | TRBV23-1 | TGCGCCAGCAGGCAGGAAAACGGCGATCGCTCCTACAATGAGCAGTTCTTC | CASRQENGDRSYNEQFF
13 | - | - | TRBJ2-1 | TRBV7-9 | TGTGCCTGTTGGGACCCCGCCCACAATGAGCAGTTCTTC | CACWDPAHNEQFF
18 | - | TRBD2 | TRBJ2-1 | TRBV19 | TGTGCCAGTAGTATTACTGTCGGGGCTAGCGGGGGATACAATGAGCAGTTCTTC | CASSITVGASGGYNEQFF
15 | - | - | TRBJ2-7 | TRBV7-6 | TGTGCCAGCAGCTTGAGGTGGGGGGAAGGCTACGAGCAGTACTTC | CASSLRWGEGYEQYF
15 | - | - | TRBJ2-5 | TRBV11-1 | TGTGCCAGCTCTTCCGGGACAAACAGACAAGAGACCCAGTACTTC | CASSSGTNRQETQYF
16 | - | - | TRBJ1-1 | TRBV11-2 | TGTGCCAGCAGCTTAACGTTCCGGGAAACGCACACTGAAGCTTTCTTT | CASSLTFRETHTEAFF
14 | - | - | TRBJ2-5 | TRBV6-1 | TGTGCCAGCAGTGAGCGTGGTGGGGACGAGACCCAGTACTTC | CASSERGGDETQYF
17 | few | TRBD2 | TRBJ2-7 | TRBV14 | TGTGCCAGCAGCCAGGGGTTTCTAGCGGGAGGGAACTACGAGCAGTACTTC | CASSQGFLAGGNYEQYF
16 | - | - | TRBJ2-7 | TRBV18 | TGTGCCAGCTCACCCCCCCAGGGGCTGGGCTCCTACGAGCAGTACTTC | CASSPPQGLGSYEQYF
15 | - | - | TRBJ1-5 | TRBV6-5 | TGTGCCAGCAGTTACGGCCAAAACCCGGGTGAGCCCCAGCATTTT | CASSYGQNPGEPQHF
17 | - | - | TRBJ1-1 | TRBV19 | TGTGCCAGTAGTATAGTCCCCTGGACAGAGTCGGACACTGAAGCTTTCTTT | CASSIVPWTESDTEAFF
15 | - | - | TRBJ2-7 | TRBV5-6 | TGTGCCAGCAGCTTAATGCCAAGGGGAAACTACGAGCAGTACTTC | CASSLMPRGNYEQYF
13 | - | - | TRBJ2-3 | TRBV7-9 | TGTGCCCCCCCACAAATTCCCACAGATACGCAGTATTTT | CAPPQIPTDTQYF
16 | - | TRBD2 | TRBJ2-3 | TRBV6-5 | TGTGCCAGCAGTTCACTAGCGGGGGCTAGCACAGATACGCAGTATTTT | CASSSLAGASTDTQYF
11 | - | - | TRBJ2-5 | TRBV30 | TGTGCCTGGAACTTGAGGGAGACCCAGTACTTC | CAWNLRETQYF
15 | - | - | TRBJ2-7 | TRBV6-1 | TGTGCCACCACACGGCCGACAGGAATCTCCTACGAGCAGTACTTC | CATTRPTGISYEQYF
13 | - | - | TRBJ2-7 | TRBV6-6 | TGTGCCAGCACCCAGGGCAGGGTCTACGAGCAGTACTTC | CASTQGRVYEQYF
16 | - | TRBD2 | TRBJ2-3 | TRBV7-2 | TGTGCCAGCAGCTTAGGTGGCGGGAGGATCCCAGATACGCAGTATTTT | CASSLGGGRIPDTQYF
13 | - | - | TRBJ2-1 | TRBV7-8 | TGTGCCAGCAGCGGTGACTGGAACAATGAGCAGTTCTTC | CASSGDWNNEQFF
14 | - | - | TRBJ2-5 | TRBV13 | TGTGCCAGCAGCTTAGATCGCTGGCAAGAGACCCAGTACTTC | CASSLDRWQETQYF
17 | - | - | TRBJ1-3 | TRBV29-1 | TGCAGCGTTGAAGGGGAGCTGCCCAACAAACCTGGAAACACCATATATTTT | CSVEGELPNKPGNTIYF
14 | once | - | TRBJ2-1 | TRBV5-1 | TGCGCCAGCAGCTTGACTGGACTCCCCAATGAGCAGTTCTTC | CASSLTGLPNEQFF
13 | few | - | TRBJ1-2 | TRBV11-2 | TGTGCCAGCACCGGGGGGGGATTCTATGGCTACACCTTC | CASTGGGFYGYTF
15 | - | - | TRBJ2-2 | TRBV7-3 | TGTGCCAGCAGCTTAGGGACAATAACCTTCAGGGAGCTGTTTTTT | CASSLGTITFRELFF
16 | - | - | TRBJ2-2 | TRBV7-9 | TGTGCCAGCAGCTTTCATTCTAGGTCGGGAACCGGGGAGCTGTTTTTT | CASSFHSRSGTGELFF
16 | - | TRBD2 | TRBJ2-1 | TRBV4-2 | TGTGCCAGCAGCCTGACTAGCGGGAGGGCCGGGGATGAGCAGTTCTTC | CASSLTSGRAGDEQFF
16 | - | TRBD1 | TRBJ1-1 | TRBV6-6 | TGTGCCAGCAGCCGCCCTCCACAGGGGAAGGGGACTGAAGCTTTCTTT | CASSRPPQGKGTEAFF
14 | - | - | TRBJ1-1 | TRBV5-4 | TGTGCCAGCAGCTTGGTCACCTTGAACACTGAAGCTTTCTTT | CASSLVTLNTEAFF
13 | - | TRBD1 | TRBJ2-1 | TRBV29-1 | TGCAGCGTGGGGACAGGGGGCTACAATGAGCAGTTCTTC | CSVGTGGYNEQFF
14 | - | TRBD1 | TRBJ2-3 | TRBV5-5 | TGTGCCAGCAGCATTACAGGGGGTCCAGATACGCAGTATTTT | CASSITGGPDTQYF
15 | - | - | TRBJ1-5 | TRBV6-5 | TGTGCCAGCAGTTCAGGACTCCATAGCAATCAGCCCCAGCATTTT | CASSSGLHSNQPQHF
15 | - | TRBD2 | TRBJ2-7 | TRBV27 | TGTGCCAGCAGTTTAACTAGCGGGAGGGCGGACGAGCAGTACTTC | CASSLTSGRADEQYF
9 | few | - | TRBJ2-3 | TRBV27 | TGTGCCGTCGGGGATACGCAGTATTTT | CAVGDTQYF
15 | - | - | TRBJ1-2 | TRBV19 | TGTGCCAGTAGTACTAGACAGGTTACTAACTATGGCTACACCTTC | CASSTRQVTNYGYTF
15 | - | - | TRBJ2-7 | TRBV12-2 | TGTGCAAGTCGCTTAGAGGGGAATCTGTCGAGAGAGCAGTACTTC | CASRLEGNLSREQYF
16 | - | TRBD1 | TRBJ1-1 | TRBV19 | TGTGCCAGTAGTATAAGCGGACGGGACAGGAACACTGAAGCTTTCTTT | CASSISGRDRNTEAFF
15 | - | - | TRBJ1-4 | TRBV30 | TGTGCCTGGAGTGTACTGAGCCCGAGGGGCGAAAAACTGTTTTTT | CAWSVLSPRGEKLFF
15 | - | - | TRBJ2-7 | TRBV27 | TGTGCCAGCAGTTTATTCTTCGGGGGCGGGGACGAGCAGTACTTC | CASSLFFGGGDEQYF
12 | - | - | TRBJ1-5 | TRBV12-5 | TGTGCTAGTGGTTTGAGGTGGTGGCCCCAGCATTTT | CASGLRWWPQHF
16 | - | TRBD2 | TRBJ2-1 | TRBV4-2 | TGTGCCAGCAGCCAAGAAGGATTCGGGAGGGGCAATGAGCAGTTCTTC | CASSQEGFGRGNEQFF
15 | - | TRBD1 | TRBJ1-5 | TRBV19 | TGTGCCAGCGCCTCAGGGGGCTATAACCAGGAGCCCCAGCATTTT | CASASGGYNQEPQHF
16 | few | TRBD1 | TRBJ2-1 | TRBV5-6 | TGTGCCAGCAGCTGGGATGACAGGGGGGCCTACAATGAGCAGTTCTTC | CASSWDDRGAYNEQFF
14 | once | - | TRBJ2-5 | TRBV6-5 | TGTGCCAGCAGTTACCTTGGGGGCCAAGAGACCCAGTACTTC | CASSYLGGQETQYF
14 | - | - | TRBJ2-5 | TRBV9 | TGTGCCAGCTCGATCGGGACTGCCCAAGAGACCCAGTACTTC | CASSIGTAQETQYF